This T cell receptor (beta chain) comes out of a study of blood T cell repertoires in COVID-19. CDR3 size: 11 residues. The V end was cut by 3 bases, the J end by 10 bases, with 9 bases between. Germline CDR1 reads SGHNT; CDR2 reads YENEEA. TCRdb's copy holds only in-frame clones and misses some; the assay was immunoSEQ multiplex PCR. This sample carries roughly 250,000 clones, roughly 79% of them seen once, and the ten largest clones take roughly 2.9%. The specimen was peripheral blood. The V gene is TRBV11-3, the J gene TRBJ1-1; no clear D. The TCR was taken from an older woman with active or convalescent COVID-19. As DNA, the CDR3 is TGTGCCAGCAGCTTGCGGGGTCCAGCTTTCTTT. Translating gives CASSLRGPAFF.